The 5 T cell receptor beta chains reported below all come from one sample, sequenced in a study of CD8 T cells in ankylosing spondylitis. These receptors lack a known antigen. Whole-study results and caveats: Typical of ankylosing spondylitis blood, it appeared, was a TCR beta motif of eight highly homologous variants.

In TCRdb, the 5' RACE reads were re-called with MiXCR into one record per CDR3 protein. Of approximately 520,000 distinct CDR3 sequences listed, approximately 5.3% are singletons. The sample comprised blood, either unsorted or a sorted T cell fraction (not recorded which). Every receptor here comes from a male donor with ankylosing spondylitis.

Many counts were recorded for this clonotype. CDR3 protein: CASRGHRNYGYTF. DNA for the CDR3: TGTGCCAGCCGGGGGCACCGAAACTATGGCTACACCTTC. The J gene is TRBJ1-2, the V gene TRBV7-2, with TRBD1 as a possible D gene (6 bases). V dropped 8 bases and J dropped 2 bases, with 12 bases sitting between them. The CDR3 runs to 13 residues. Germline CDR1 SGHTA, CDR2 FQGNSA.

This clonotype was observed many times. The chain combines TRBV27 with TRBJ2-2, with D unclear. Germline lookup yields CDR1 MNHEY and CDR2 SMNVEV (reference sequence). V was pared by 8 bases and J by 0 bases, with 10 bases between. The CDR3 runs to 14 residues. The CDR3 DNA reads TGTGCCAGCTGTCGGCTCCCGAACACCGGGGAGCTGTTTTTT. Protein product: CASCRLPNTGELFF.

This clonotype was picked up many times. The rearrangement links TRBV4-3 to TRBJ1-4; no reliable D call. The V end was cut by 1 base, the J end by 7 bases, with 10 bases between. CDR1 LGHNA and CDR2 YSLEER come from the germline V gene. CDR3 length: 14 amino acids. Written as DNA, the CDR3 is TGCGCCAGCAGCCAAGGCGCGCTTACTGAAAAACTGTTTTTT. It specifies CASSQGALTEKLFF.

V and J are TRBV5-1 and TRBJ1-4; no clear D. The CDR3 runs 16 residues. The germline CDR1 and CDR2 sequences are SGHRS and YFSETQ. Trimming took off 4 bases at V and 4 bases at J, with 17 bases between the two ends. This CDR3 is CASSRVGSGFNEKLFF. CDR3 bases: TGCGCCAGCAGCCGGGTCGGGTCGGGATTTAATGAAAAACTGTTTTTT.

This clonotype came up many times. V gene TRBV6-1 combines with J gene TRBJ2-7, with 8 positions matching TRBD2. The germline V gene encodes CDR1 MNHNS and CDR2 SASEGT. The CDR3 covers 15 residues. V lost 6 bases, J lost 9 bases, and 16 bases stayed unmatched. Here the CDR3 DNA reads TGTGCCAGCAGAAAAAGTCCCGGGACTAGTATCGCGCAGTACTTC. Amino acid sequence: CASRKSPGTSIAQYF.